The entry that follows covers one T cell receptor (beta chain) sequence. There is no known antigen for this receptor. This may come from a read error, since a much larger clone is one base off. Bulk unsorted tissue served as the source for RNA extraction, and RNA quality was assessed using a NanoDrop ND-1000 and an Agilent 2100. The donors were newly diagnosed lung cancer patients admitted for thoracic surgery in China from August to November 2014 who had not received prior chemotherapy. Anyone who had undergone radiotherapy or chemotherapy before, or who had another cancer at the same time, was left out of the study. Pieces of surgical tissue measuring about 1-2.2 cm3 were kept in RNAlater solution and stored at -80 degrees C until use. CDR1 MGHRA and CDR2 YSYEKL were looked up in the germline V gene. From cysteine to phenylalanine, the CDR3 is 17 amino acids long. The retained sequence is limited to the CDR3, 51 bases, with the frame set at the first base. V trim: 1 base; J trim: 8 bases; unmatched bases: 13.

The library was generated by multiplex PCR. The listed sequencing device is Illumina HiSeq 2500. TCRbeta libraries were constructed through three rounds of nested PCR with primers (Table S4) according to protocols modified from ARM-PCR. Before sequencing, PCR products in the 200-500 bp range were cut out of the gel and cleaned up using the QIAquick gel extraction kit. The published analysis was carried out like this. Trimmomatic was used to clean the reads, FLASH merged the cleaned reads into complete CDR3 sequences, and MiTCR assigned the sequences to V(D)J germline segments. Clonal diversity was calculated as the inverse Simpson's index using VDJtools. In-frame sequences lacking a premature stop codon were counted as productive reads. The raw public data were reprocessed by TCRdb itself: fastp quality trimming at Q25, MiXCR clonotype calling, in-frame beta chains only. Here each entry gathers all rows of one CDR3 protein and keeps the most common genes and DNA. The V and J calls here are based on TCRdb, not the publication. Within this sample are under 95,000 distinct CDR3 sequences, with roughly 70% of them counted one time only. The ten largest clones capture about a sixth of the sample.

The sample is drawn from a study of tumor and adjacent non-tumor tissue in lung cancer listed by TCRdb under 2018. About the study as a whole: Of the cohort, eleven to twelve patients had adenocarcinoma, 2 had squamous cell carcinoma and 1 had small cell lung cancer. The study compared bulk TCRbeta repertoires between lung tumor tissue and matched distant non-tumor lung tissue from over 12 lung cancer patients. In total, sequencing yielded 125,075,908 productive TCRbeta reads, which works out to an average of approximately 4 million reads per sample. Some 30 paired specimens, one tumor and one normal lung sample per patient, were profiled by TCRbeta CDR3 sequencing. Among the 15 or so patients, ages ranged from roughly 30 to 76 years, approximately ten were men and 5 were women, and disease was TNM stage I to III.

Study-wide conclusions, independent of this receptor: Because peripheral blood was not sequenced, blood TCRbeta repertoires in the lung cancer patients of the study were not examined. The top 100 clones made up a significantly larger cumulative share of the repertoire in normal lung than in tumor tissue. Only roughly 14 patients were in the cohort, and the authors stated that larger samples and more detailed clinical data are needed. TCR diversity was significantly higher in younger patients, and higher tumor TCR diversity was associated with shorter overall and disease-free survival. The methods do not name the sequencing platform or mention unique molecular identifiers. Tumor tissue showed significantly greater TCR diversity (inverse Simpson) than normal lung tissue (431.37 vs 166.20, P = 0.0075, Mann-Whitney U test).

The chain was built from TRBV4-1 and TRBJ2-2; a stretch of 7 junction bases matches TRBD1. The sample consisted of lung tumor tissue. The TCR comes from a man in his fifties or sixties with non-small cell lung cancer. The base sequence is TGCGCCAGCAGCCAAGGGCCTCTACAGGGGTTGCGAGGGGAGCTGTTTTTT. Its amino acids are CASSQGPLQGLRGELFF.